One and the same sample provided the 7 T cell receptor beta chains below, sequenced in a study of identical twins. TCRdb redid the calling of the 5' RACE reads with MiXCR, one entry per CDR3 protein. The table lists about 790,000 distinct CDR3 sequences, 15% to 20% of them singletons. The same data also contributed to another study, on T cells expressing NK-cell markers.

The specimen was PBMCs. These receptors were collected from a woman aged 18-35 years in good health.

The rearrangement uses TRBV29-1 and TRBJ2-1; 15 bases map to TRBD2. Germline V gene sequence: CDR1 SQVTM, CDR2 ANQGSEA. This CDR3 is 14 amino acids long. After removal of 7 bases from V and 9 bases from J, the junction contained 7 bases not matched to a gene. CDR3 sequence (DNA): TGCAGCGGTCGGACTAGCGGGAGGGCCGGTGAGCAGTTCTTC. Translation gives CSGRTSGRAGEQFF.

The chain carries TRBV24-1 and TRBJ2-1, with D perhaps assigned TRBD1 or TRBD2 (5 bases each). Germline V gene sequence: CDR1 KGHDR, CDR2 SFDVKD. Trimming shortened V by 2 bases and J by 8 bases, and 9 bases separated the two germline ends. The CDR3 runs to 13 residues. The CDR3 DNA reads as TGTGCCACCAGTGATTCTGGGGGACATGAGCAGTTCTTC. It translates to CATSDSGGHEQFF.

This CDR3 is CASSYLLAGVYEQYF. The CDR3 DNA sequence: TGTGCCAGCAGCTACCTACTAGCGGGGGTCTACGAGCAGTACTTC. The gene calls are TRBV27 and TRBJ2-7; 11 bases line up with TRBD2. The CDR3 contains 15 residues. Germline lookup yields CDR1 MNHEY and CDR2 SMNVEV (reference sequence). After removal of 6 bases from V and 3 bases from J, the junction contained 7 bases not matched to a gene.

The chain recombines TRBV5-1 with TRBJ2-2; D unresolved. The CDR3 is 15 amino acids. Trimming took 2 bases from V and 2 from J, leaving 10 bases between them. The V gene's germline CDR1 is SGHRS and CDR2 YFSETQ. The CDR3 protein is CASSFDLPNTGELFF. Written as DNA, the CDR3 is TGCGCCAGCAGCTTCGATTTACCAAACACCGGGGAGCTGTTTTTT. The full variable domain, its missing parts supplied by reference TRBV5-1 and TRBJ2-2, is KAGVTQTPRYLIKTRGQQVTLSCSPISGHRSVSWYQQTPGQGLQFLFEYFSETQRNKGNFPGRFSGRQFSNSRSEMNVSTLELGDSALYLCASSFDLPNTGELFFGEGSRLTVL.

This clonotype was seen a few times. The chain uses TRBV20-1 and TRBJ2-7, with 9 bases fitting TRBD2. J lost 7 bases, V lost 0 bases, and 13 bases had no gene match. The CDR3 covers 16 residues. CDR1 and CDR2 from the germline V gene are DFQATT and SNEGSKA (reference sequence). The CDR3 is CSARDPSGDYHGEQYF. CDR3 sequence (DNA): TGCAGTGCTAGAGATCCTAGCGGGGATTACCACGGGGAGCAGTACTTC.

Of note for this clonotype: The junction does not match germline at one end; this may be a read error. The V call is TRBV6-5, the J call TRBJ2-7; tentative D call: TRBD2 (5 bases). The germline V gene encodes CDR1 MNHEY and CDR2 SVGAGI. CDR3 size: 15 residues. The CDR3 protein is CASSYSPGISFEQYF. In DNA, the CDR3 is TGTGCCAGCAGTTACTCCCCCGGGATTTCCTTCGAGCAGTACTTC.

This clonotype has only a few counts. The chain is built from TRBV12-3 or TRBV12-4 and TRBJ2-5, with TRBD2 identical over 7 bases. This CDR3 region has 16 residues. Germline trimming cut 5 bases from V and 0 bases from J; bases unmatched to any gene: 9. The CDR3 DNA reads TGTGCCAGCAGTCCCGGGAGTAGCGGGTACCAAGAGACCCAGTACTTC. As protein: CASSPGSSGYQETQYF.